Listed below are T cell receptor beta chains from one sample, sequenced in a study of OX40 agonist ivuxolimab in advanced cancers. Produced via immunoSEQ multiplex PCR; TCRdb's table is partial and in-frame only. The repertoire holds over 45,000 clones, roughly 85% seen once, with around 3.5% in the top ten. The sample here was CD4+ or CD8+ T cells sorted from blood, taken in a trial of the OX40 agonist ivuxolimab. All receptors come from an adult with an advanced solid tumor such as melanoma, head and neck, liver or kidney cancer. CDR3s include the opening cysteine and the closing phenylalanine or tryptophan. The D gene is left open where the match is weak. Rows may omit the clone size; those that give it use once, few, many or a size class.

d_call clone_size j_call v_call cdr3_length cdr3_nt cdr3_aa
. . TRBJ1-2 TRBV7-3 11 TGTGCCAGCAGCCCGCAGGGCCCACTACCCTTC CASSPQGPLPF
TRBD2 . TRBJ2-5 TRBV30 18 TGTGCCTGGAGACCAGGGAGACTAGCGAGAGGAGGTACGGAGACCCAGTACTTC CAWRPGRLARGGTETQYF
. . TRBJ1-3 TRBV25-1 15 TGTGCCAGCAGTGAATTTGTCGGCTCCGGAAACACCATATATTTT CASSEFVGSGNTIYF
. few TRBJ2-7 TRBV29-1 12 TGCAGCGTTAGGGAACAGGCCTACGAGCAGTACTTC CSVREQAYEQYF
. . TRBJ1-1 TRBV10-2 16 TGCGCCAGCAGTGAGGTTGGACGGGGGGCGTTCGCTGAAGCTTTCTTT CASSEVGRGAFAEAFF
. . TRBJ2-2 TRBV29-1 12 TGCAGCGGAAGGAAGGGGGCCGGGGAGCTGTTTTTT CSGRKGAGELFF
. . TRBJ2-7 TRBV27 14 TGTGCCAGCGGCCGGTTCGGACTGACCTACGAGCAGTACTTC CASGRFGLTYEQYF
. . TRBJ2-1 TRBV6-5 12 TGTGCCAGCAGTTACTTTAGCGGAGAGCAGTTCTTC CASSYFSGEQFF
. . TRBJ1-2 TRBV10-1 13 TGCGCCAGCAGTGAGTTGGAGACATTCGGCTACACCTTC CASSELETFGYTF
. . TRBJ2-3 TRBV28 12 TGTGCCAGCAGGACAGAAGGAGATACGCAGTATTTT CASRTEGDTQYF
TRBD2 . TRBJ2-3 TRBV5-1 15 TGCGCCAGCAGCTTGGCGGGAGGCGGGGCAGATACGCAGTATTTT CASSLAGGGADTQYF
TRBD1 . TRBJ1-1 TRBV28 15 TGTGCCAGCAGTTTATACCGGGACAGGGGTGATGAAGCTTTCTTT CASSLYRDRGDEAFF
TRBD2 . TRBJ2-7 TRBV5-1 17 TGCGCCAGCAGCTTGGCCCTAGCGGGAGGGGGGGCCTACGAGCAGTACTTC CASSLALAGGGAYEQYF
TRBD2 . TRBJ2-1 TRBV28 16 TGTGCCAGCAGTTTCAGAGCGGGGGGGCTGCGCAATGAGCAGTTCTTC CASSFRAGGLRNEQFF
TRBD1 . TRBJ2-7 TRBV4-1 15 TGCGCCAGCAGCCAAGATGAGGGCAGGGGGTACGAGCAGTACTTC CASSQDEGRGYEQYF
. . TRBJ1-2 TRBV19 15 TGTGCCAGTACCGAAAAGGAGAAAGGATTTTTTGGCTACACCTTC CASTEKEKGFFGYTF
TRBD2 . TRBJ2-5 TRBV9 17 TGTGCCAGCAGCCCCACGGGGGGAGCGGGAGGACCGGGGGAGCAGTACTTC CASSPTGGAGGPGEQYF
TRBD1 . TRBJ1-4 TRBV11-3 14 TGTGCCAGCAACCTATCGTGGGACAGGCGCGGGCTGTTTTTT CASNLSWDRRGLFF
. . TRBJ2-1 TRBV4-1 16 TGCGCCAGCAGCCAAGAAAGAGGTTTGAGTAGGACTGAGCAGTTCTTC CASSQERGLSRTEQFF
. . TRBJ2-5 TRBV9 15 TGTGCCAGCAGCCCCTTTGGGGGGGCGGGTGAGACCCAGTACTTC CASSPFGGAGETQYF
. . TRBJ2-5 TRBV29-1 12 TGCAGCGCCCGACAGTTTAGCGAGACCCAGTACTTC CSARQFSETQYF
TRBD2 . TRBJ2-1 TRBV29-1 15 TGCAGCGCAGATAGCGGGAGGGCCTTGATCGATGAGCAGTTCTTC CSADSGRALIDEQFF
TRBD2 . TRBJ2-3 TRBV6-4 15 TGTGCCAGCAGCCCTAGCGGGGGGGCCACAGATACGCAGTATTTT CASSPSGGATDTQYF
TRBD1 . TRBJ2-3 TRBV7-9 15 TGTGCCAGCAGCCCGGACAGGACCGGCACAGATACGCAGTATTTT CASSPDRTGTDTQYF
. . TRBJ2-4 TRBV21-1 16 TGTGCCAGCAGCCAATGGGACAGAACAGCCAAAAACATTCAGTACTTC CASSQWDRTAKNIQYF
TRBD1 . TRBJ2-1 TRBV5-1 14 TGCGCCAGCAGCAACAGGGGGCCCCACAATGAGCAGTTCTTC CASSNRGPHNEQFF
. . TRBJ2-1 TRBV30 13 TGTGCCTGGACACACACTAACTACAATGAGCAGTTCTTC CAWTHTNYNEQFF
. . TRBJ2-3 TRBV6-1 17 TGTGCCAGCAGTGAAGCGTCTGGAGGGGTTCGAACAGATACGCAGTATTTT CASSEASGGVRTDTQYF
TRBD1 . TRBJ1-1 TRBV9 16 TGTGCCAGCAGCGTAGCGGGGACAGGGACACTTCGTGAAGCTTTCTTT CASSVAGTGTLREAFF
TRBD2 . TRBJ2-2 TRBV28 15 TGTGCCAGCAGTTTGGGACTAGCGGGAATCAGGGAGCTGTTTTTT CASSLGLAGIRELFF
. . TRBJ1-3 TRBV9 16 TGTGCCAGCAGCGTAGGAGCAGCGGGGACTGGAAACACCATATATTTT CASSVGAAGTGNTIYF
. . TRBJ2-7 TRBV10-2 12 TGCGCCAGCAGCCCGACAGGTTACGAGCAGTACTTC CASSPTGYEQYF
. . TRBJ2-3 TRBV5-1 15 TGCGCCAGCAGCTTACAGGGCCTTAGCACAGATACGCAGTATTTT CASSLQGLSTDTQYF
. once TRBJ2-2 TRBV6-6 13 TGTGCCAGCAGTTCGTGGGAGGACGGGGAGCTGTTTTTT CASSSWEDGELFF
TRBD1 . TRBJ2-3 TRBV11-2 14 TGTGCCAGCAGCTTATCGGAACAGGGGGGTACGCAGTATTTT CASSLSEQGGTQYF
TRBD1 . TRBJ2-3 TRBV28 15 TGTGCCAGCAGTATCCTGGACAGGAGCACAGATACGCAGTATTTT CASSILDRSTDTQYF
. . TRBJ2-1 TRBV6-5 15 TGTGCCAGCAGTTCCCGGGCGGCAAACGGCAATGAGCAGTTCTTC CASSSRAANGNEQFF
. . TRBJ1-1 TRBV2 14 TGTGCCAGCAGTGAGGAGGCGGTGAACACTGAAGCTTTCTTT CASSEEAVNTEAFF